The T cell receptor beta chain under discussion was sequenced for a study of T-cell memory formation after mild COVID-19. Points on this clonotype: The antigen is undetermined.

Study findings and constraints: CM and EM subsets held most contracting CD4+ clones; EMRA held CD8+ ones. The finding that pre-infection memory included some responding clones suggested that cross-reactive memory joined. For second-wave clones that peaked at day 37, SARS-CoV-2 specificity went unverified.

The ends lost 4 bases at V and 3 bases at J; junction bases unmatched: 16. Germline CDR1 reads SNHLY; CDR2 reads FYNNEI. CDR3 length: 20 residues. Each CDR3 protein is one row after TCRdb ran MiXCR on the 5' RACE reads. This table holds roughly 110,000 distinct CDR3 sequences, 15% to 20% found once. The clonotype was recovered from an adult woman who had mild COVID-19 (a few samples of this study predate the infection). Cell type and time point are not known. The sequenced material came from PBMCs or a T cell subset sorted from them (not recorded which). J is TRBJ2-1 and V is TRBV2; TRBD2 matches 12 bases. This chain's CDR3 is CASSVVVSSTSGSLYNEQFF. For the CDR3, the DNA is TGTGCCAGCAGTGTAGTCGTCTCGTCGACTAGCGGGAGCCTCTACAATGAGCAGTTCTTC. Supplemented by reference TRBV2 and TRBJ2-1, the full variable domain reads EPEVTQTPSHQVTQMGQEVILRCVPISNHLYFYWYRQILGQKVEFLVSFYNNEISEKSEIFDDQFSVERPDGSNFTLKIRSTKLEDSAMYFCASSVVVSSTSGSLYNEQFFGPGTRLTVL.